The 6 T cell receptor beta chains given below trace back to one sample, sequenced in a study of cytomegalovirus exposure and HLA in healthy donors (dated by TCRdb to about 2017). Receptor libraries were prepared by the immunoSEQ multiplex PCR assay. For the multiplex PCR, a mixture combining 60 forward primers for TCR Vbeta segments and 13 reverse primers for TCR Jbeta segments was used. Sourced from immuneACCESS, this table was stored by TCRdb with only in-frame sequences that have V and J called. A share of the clones is absent; for the studies checked, an unresolved V gene accounts for under half, and the remainder has no known explanation. In this sample the table shows roughly 200,000 clones, more than 75% of which occur a single time. Over 1% of the sample goes to the ten largest clones. Sequences were obtained from PBMCs. The origin of the receptors is a man aged 25 to 45 in good health and CMV-seronegative.

The chain carries TRBV11-2 and TRBJ2-1; no firm D call. The V end lost 5 bases, the J end lost 6 bases, and 26 bases lay between the germline ends. This CDR3 is 18 amino acids long. Germline CDR1 reads SGHAT; CDR2 reads FQNNGV. The CDR3 here is CASSDTRRYTLGANEQFF. The CDR3 nucleotides read TGTGCCAGCAGCGACACCAGACGGTATACCCTTGGTGCCAATGAGCAGTTCTTC.

V gene TRBV5-1 combines with J gene TRBJ2-1; TRBD2 is a possible D gene (6 bases). CDR1 is SGHRS, CDR2 YFSETQ, per germline. Trimming shortened V by 4 bases and J by 9 bases, and 11 bases separated the two germline ends. The CDR3 runs 12 residues. The CDR3 nucleotides are TGCGCCAGCAGCCCCCCGGGAGCTGAGCAGTTCTTC. This encodes CASSPPGAEQFF.

The chain couples TRBV30 to TRBJ2-5; TRBD1 aligns across 12 bases. V lost 3 bases and J lost 5; bases outside the gene matches: 13. The CDR3 is made up of 17 amino acids. Germline V CDR1 and CDR2: GTSNPN, SVGIG (reference sequence). DNA of the CDR3: TGTGCCTGGAGCGAGCCGGGACAGGGGGCGATTGGGGAGACCCAGTACTTC. Protein: CAWSEPGQGAIGETQYF.

The genes are TRBV2 and TRBJ2-7; no firm D call. Trimming removed 3 bases at V and 6 bases at J, with 6 bases between. Germline CDR1 and CDR2: SNHLY and FYNNEI. This CDR3 spans 11 amino acids. In DNA form, the CDR3 reads TGTGCCAGCAGTGATTATCTCGAGCAGTACTTC. Protein product: CASSDYLEQYF.

V gene TRBV18 combines with J gene TRBJ2-1, with D perhaps matching TRBD2 (5 bases). The germline V and J ends were trimmed by 4 bases and 10 bases, with 14 bases remaining between them. The germline CDR1 and CDR2 sequences are KGHSH and LQKENI. This CDR3 comprises 13 residues. CDR3 sequence: CASSREMGGEQFF. CDR3 bases: TGTGCCAGCTCACGTGAAATGGGCGGGGAGCAGTTCTTC.

The CDR3 DNA follows: TGTGCCAGCAGTCACGGGACAGGGTTTCAGCCCCAGCATTTT. Translated: CASSHGTGFQPQHF. This chain joins TRBV28 and TRBJ1-5, with 9 bases lining up with TRBD1. This CDR3 spans 14 amino acids. Germline CDR1 and CDR2: MDHEN and SYDVKM. V gave up 5 bases and J gave up 6 bases; unmatched junction bases: 5.